This T cell receptor (beta chain) was sequenced for a study of blood T cell repertoires in COVID-19. Study context: Italy, Spain and the United States were the sources of the convalescent and acute COVID-19 samples. Sample material is recorded as cDNA or gDNA derived from T cells, B-cell-depleted T cells, or PBMCs.

Per the original methods: Using reference gene primer amplification, nucleated cell counts were estimated. Sequenced by immunoSEQ multiplex PCR; TCRdb stores in-frame clones only, minus some. V, J and clone size derive from that table, while D and trimming were established from the DNA sequence. The table has about 260,000 clones, roughly 90% seen once. The CDR3 is 14 residues long. Germline V gene data show CDR1 as SGHRS and CDR2 as YFSETQ. With 3 bases clipped from V and 8 bases from J, the junction kept 10 bases outside the gene matches. This chain links TRBV5-1 with TRBJ1-2, with TRBD1 matching 7 bases. This TCR came from a woman aged 45-65 years who had recovered from COVID-19. The sample was peripheral blood. The CDR3 DNA reads TGCGCCAGCAGCTGGGACAGCCGACCGGGAGGCTACACCTTC. Protein sequence: CASSWDSRPGGYTF.